Reported below is one TCR beta chain. The source of the sample is a study of control samples from healthy donors and cancer patients. The table came from immunoSEQ multiplex PCR; TCRdb's copy has only in-frame clones and leaves some out. Altogether around 140,000 clones are present, 91% being singletons, with the ten largest covering under 4%. In germline, CDR1 is MDHEN, CDR2 SYDVKM. V was clipped by 7 bases and J by 7 bases; unmatched bases: 12. CDR3 length equals 16 residues. The sequencing input was blood. The chain employs TRBV28 and TRBJ2-1; TRBD2 agrees at 11 bases. The clonotype originates from a man younger than 45 in good health. The CDR3 sequence is CASISAIAGGRNEQFF. The CDR3 bases are TGTGCCAGCATATCCGCCATAGCGGGGGGGAGAAATGAGCAGTTCTTC.